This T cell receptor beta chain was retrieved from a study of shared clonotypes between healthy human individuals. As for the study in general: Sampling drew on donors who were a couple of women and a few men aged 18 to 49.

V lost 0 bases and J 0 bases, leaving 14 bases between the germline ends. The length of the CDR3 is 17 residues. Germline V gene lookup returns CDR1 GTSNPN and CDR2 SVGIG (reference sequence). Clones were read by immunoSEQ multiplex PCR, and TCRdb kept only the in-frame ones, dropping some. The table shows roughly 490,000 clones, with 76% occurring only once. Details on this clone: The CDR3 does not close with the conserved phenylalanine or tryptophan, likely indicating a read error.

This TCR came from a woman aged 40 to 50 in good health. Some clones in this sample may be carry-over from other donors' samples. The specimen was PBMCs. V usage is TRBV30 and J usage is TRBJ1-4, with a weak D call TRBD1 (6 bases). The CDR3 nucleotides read TGTGCCTGGAGTGTTAACAGGGCCCATGCAACTAATGAAAAACTGTTTTCT. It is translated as CAWSVNRAHATNEKLFS.